These 22 T cell receptor beta chains were all obtained from the same sample, sequenced in a study of T-cell reconstitution after alpha-beta-depleted transplantation in children. Researchers prepared the TCRbeta library using unique molecular identifiers, the study reports. TCRdb re-analysed the PCR reads in MiXCR, keeping a single row per CDR3 protein. The profile shows under 150,000 distinct CDR3 sequences, about a tenth of them singletons. The sample was PBMCs, mostly from graft donor cells, taken 180 days after TCRalphabeta/CD19-depleted stem cell transplant. All receptors derive from a girl less than two years old who had a stem cell transplant for combined immunodeficiency, so the T cells may come from the graft donor.

The sample holds a few counts of this clonotype. This chain connects TRBV6-2 or TRBV6-3 to TRBJ1-1; TRBD1 matches 10 bases. CDR1 is MNHEY and CDR2 is SVGEGT in the germline V gene. V lost 5 bases to trimming and J lost 7 bases; unmatched junction nucleotides: 7. The CDR3 consists of 14 residues. CDR3 sequence (DNA): TGTGCCAGCAGTCGACAGGGGGCCCGGGGTGAAGCTTTCTTT. Protein product: CASSRQGARGEAFF.

The J gene is TRBJ2-1, the V gene TRBV6-1, with a weak D call TRBD1 (5 bases). Germline CDR1 and CDR2: MNHNS and SASEGT. The CDR3 is made up of 16 amino acids. Deletions cut 7 bases from V and 1 base from J, with 17 bases between. DNA for the CDR3: TGTGCCAGCACTAGAGCCCCTAAGGGGTCCTACAATGAGCAGTTCTTC. It codes for CASTRAPKGSYNEQFF.

This clonotype was counted a few times. This chain links TRBV6-1 with TRBJ2-3; no firm D call. CDR3 length equals 14 residues. Germline lookup yields CDR1 MNHNS and CDR2 SASEGT. V lost 0 bases and J lost 6, with 10 bases in between. The CDR3 loop is CASSEALASDTQYF. Here the CDR3 DNA reads TGTGCCAGCAGTGAAGCGCTCGCCTCCGATACGCAGTATTTT.

This clonotype has ten or more counts. The chain is built from TRBV28 and TRBJ2-7; D is undetermined. The V gene lost 1 base and the J gene lost 3 bases, with 13 bases spanning the gap. The germline CDR1 and CDR2 sequences are MDHEN and SYDVKM. This CDR3 spans 15 amino acids. CDR3: CASSLSVSLHYEQYF. CDR3 nucleotides: TGTGCCAGCAGTTTATCTGTCTCGTTGCACTACGAGCAGTACTTC.

The chain joins TRBV12-3 or TRBV12-4 to TRBJ2-7; D unresolved. V lost 0 bases, J lost 6 bases, and 9 bases lay in between. CDR3 length: 13 residues. CDR3 sequence: CASSLATPTEQYF. Here the CDR3 DNA reads TGTGCCAGCAGTTTAGCGACCCCAACCGAGCAGTACTTC.

This clonotype has only a few counts. The rearrangement uses TRBV9 and TRBJ2-1, with D maybe TRBD2 (5 bases). Germline V CDR1 and CDR2: SGDLS, YYNGEE. V was clipped by 4 bases and J by 5 bases, with 16 bases between them. This CDR3 comprises 15 residues. In DNA form, the CDR3 reads TGTGCCAGCAGCCCTACAGCGGCTTTTCACAATGAGCAGTTCTTC. It specifies CASSPTAAFHNEQFF.

The chain recombines TRBV5-1 with TRBJ2-1, with 9 bases that match TRBD2. This CDR3 is 15 amino acids long. The trim removed 4 bases at V and 6 bases at J, leaving 8 bases unmatched. Germline V CDR1 and CDR2: SGHRS, YFSETQ. CDR3 DNA: TGCGCCAGCAGCATTAATAGCGGGGGCCTCAATGAGCAGTTCTTC. Translating gives CASSINSGGLNEQFF.

This chain connects TRBV10-3 to TRBJ2-2; TRBD1 aligns across 7 bases. V lost 0 bases, J lost 2 bases, and 6 bases stayed unmatched. CDR1 and CDR2 (germline): ENHRY, SYGVKD. This CDR3 contains 17 residues. The CDR3 DNA is TGTGCCATCAGTGAGTCGATGGGACAGCTTAACACCGGGGAGCTGTTTTTT. Amino acid sequence: CAISESMGQLNTGELFF.

This chain uses TRBV7-3 with TRBJ2-4, with TRBD1 identical over 8 bases. Germline CDR1 SGHTA, CDR2 FQGTGA. This CDR3 comprises 13 residues. V lost 5 bases, J lost 5 bases, and 2 bases stayed unmatched. The CDR3 loop is CASSPTGENIQYF. The DNA of the CDR3 is TGTGCCAGCAGCCCGACAGGGGAAAACATTCAGTACTTC.

The chain carries TRBV5-1 and TRBJ1-1, with a weak D call TRBD1 (6 bases). Per the germline V gene, CDR1 is SGHRS and CDR2 is YFSETQ. The V and J ends lost 4 bases and 11 bases respectively, with 15 bases between them. The CDR3 length is 12 residues. DNA for the CDR3: TGCGCCAGCAGCCAACAGGGAAGGGAGGCTTTCTTT. Translating it yields CASSQQGREAFF.

This clonotype occurred a few times. The chain is built from TRBV6-2 or TRBV6-3 and TRBJ2-2; possible D gene TRBD1, 6 bases. Germline V lookup: CDR1 MNHEY, CDR2 SVGEGT. With 2 bases removed from V and 4 bases from J, the gap between germline ends came to 14 bases. This CDR3 comprises 16 residues. The CDR3 protein is CASSYDPGESTGELFF. The CDR3 DNA is TGTGCCAGCAGTTACGATCCAGGGGAGTCCACCGGGGAGCTGTTTTTT.

The rearrangement joins TRBV20-1 to TRBJ1-4, with D perhaps matching TRBD1 (5 bases). From germline, CDR1 is DFQATT and CDR2 SNEGSKA (reference sequence). This CDR3 comprises 14 residues. V was clipped by 3 bases and J by 4 bases, with 12 bases between them. The chain's CDR3 is CSASEGQFNEKLFF. The CDR3 coding sequence is TGCAGTGCTAGCGAGGGGCAGTTTAATGAAAAACTGTTTTTT.

The V and J genes are TRBV5-1 and TRBJ1-1, with 7 positions matching TRBD1. CDR1 and CDR2 (germline): SGHRS, YFSETQ. The CDR3 runs to 14 residues. The V and J ends lost 0 bases and 6 bases, in that order; junction bases with no gene match: 5. CDR3 in amino acids: CASSLGAGTAEAFF. The DNA for the CDR3 is TGCGCCAGCAGCTTGGGGGCTGGGACAGCTGAAGCTTTCTTT. Variable domain in full (rest from reference TRBV5-1 and TRBJ1-1): KAGVTQTPRYLIKTRGQQVTLSCSPISGHRSVSWYQQTPGQGLQFLFEYFSETQRNKGNFPGRFSGRQFSNSRSEMNVSTLELGDSALYLCASSLGAGTAEAFFGQGTRLTVV.

The chain joins TRBV7-2 to TRBJ1-4; D possibly corresponds to TRBD1 (6 bases). The CDR3 sequence is 14 residues long. V was shortened by 3 bases and J by 8 bases, with 13 bases between the two germline ends. Germline loops: CDR1 SGHTA, CDR2 FQGNSA. This chain's CDR3 is CASSFVRGREKLFF. As DNA, the CDR3 is TGTGCCAGCAGCTTCGTCAGGGGCAGGGAAAAACTGTTTTTT.

This clonotype was seen a handful of times. The chain uses TRBV20-1 and TRBJ1-2; 7 bases map to TRBD1. Germline assignment: CDR1 DFQATT and CDR2 SNEGSKA (reference sequence). This CDR3 has 12 residues. V was clipped by 6 bases and J by 4 bases; unmatched bases: 5. CDR3 protein: CSAPGQTYGYTF. The CDR3 DNA is TGCAGTGCCCCGGGACAGACCTATGGCTACACCTTC.

V gene TRBV12-3 or TRBV12-4 combines with J gene TRBJ1-5; D unclear. The CDR3 spans 15 residues. V lost 1 base, J lost 2 bases, and 9 bases lay in between. CDR3 region: CASSLGQVGNQPQHF. The CDR3 region has the DNA TGTGCCAGCAGTTTAGGTCAGGTGGGCAATCAGCCCCAGCATTTT.

This clonotype was detected only a few times. The chain has TRBV7-2 and TRBJ2-3, with D uncertain. This CDR3 has 14 residues. The V and J ends lost 3 bases and 3 bases respectively, with 10 bases between them. Germline V gene lookup returns CDR1 SGHTA and CDR2 FQGNSA. CDR3 nucleotide sequence: TGTGCCAGCAGCTTTGAGCCAAATACAGATACGCAGTATTTT. Amino acids: CASSFEPNTDTQYF.

This clonotype has a count of ten or more. This chain uses TRBV5-6 with TRBJ1-1; the D is unclear. Trimming removed 0 bases at V and 2 bases at J, with 8 bases between. The CDR3 runs 14 residues. Germline CDR1 reads SGHDT; CDR2 reads YYEEEE. The CDR3 here is CASSLGPGNTEAFF. CDR3 DNA sequence: TGTGCCAGCAGCTTGGGGCCGGGAAACACTGAAGCTTTCTTT.

This clonotype was observed at least ten times. This rearrangement joins TRBV29-1 to TRBJ2-3; no definite D call. The germline CDR1 and CDR2 sequences are SQVTM and ANQGSEA. V gave up 4 bases and J gave up 2 bases, with 7 bases separating them. The CDR3 consists of 12 residues. The CDR3 loop is CSVGPNTDTQYF. In nucleotides, the CDR3 is TGCAGCGTTGGTCCCAACACAGATACGCAGTATTTT.

The chain recombines TRBV7-8 with TRBJ2-7; the D gene is possibly TRBD2 (5 bases). The CDR3 extends over 14 amino acids. From germline, CDR1 is SGHVS and CDR2 FQNEAQ. The ends were cut back, 2 bases at V and 2 bases at J, with 10 bases in the middle. The CDR3 sequence is CASSLTDGAYEQYF. Here the CDR3 DNA reads TGTGCCAGCAGCTTAACCGACGGGGCCTACGAGCAGTACTTC.

This clonotype was detected a few times. The chain combines TRBV20-1 with TRBJ2-2; unclear D gene. The CDR3 is made up of 12 amino acids. Germline lookup yields CDR1 DFQATT and CDR2 SNEGSKA (reference sequence). Deletions cut 6 bases from V and 1 base from J, with 6 bases between. The CDR3 coding sequence is TGCAGTGCCCCAGGGAACACCGGGGAGCTGTTTTTT. Protein product: CSAPGNTGELFF.

The chain carries TRBV3-1 and TRBJ1-5; D is undetermined. The germline V gene has CDR1 LGHDT and CDR2 YNNKEL (reference sequence). V was trimmed by 4 bases and J by 5 bases, leaving 9 bases between them. The CDR3 is made up of 13 amino acids. The CDR3 coding sequence is TGTGCCAGCAGCCCGTTTCTGGATCAGCCCCAGCATTTT. Its protein is CASSPFLDQPQHF.